This T cell receptor (beta chain) was sequenced in a study of shared clonotypes between healthy human individuals. Across the study: Three plates were used per donor for CD4 naive, three for CD4 memory, two for CD8 naive and one for CD8 memory.

Study-level points and caveats: Expectations were that clonotype sharing among donors would be affected by sequencing depth.

In the naive CD8 group, cells lacked CD45RO and were positively selected for CCR7, so terminally differentiated effector memory CD45RA+ cells were left out. This clone was seen a single time. Its target is unknown. This CDR3 is built from 14 residues. Germline CDR1 reads SGHDT; CDR2 reads YYEEEE. V lost 4 bases, J lost 5 bases, and 16 bases lay in between. Replicate PCRs from sorted subsets contained around 200 ng DNA, which is around 30,000 T cell genomes. In the authors' workflow: Junction-only sequences produced by ImmunoSEQ had no quality scores, so filtering differed. Profiling relied on immunoSEQ multiplex PCR, and the TCRdb table lists in-frame clones only, not all of them. That table is the source of V, J and clone size, and D and trimming were worked out from the DNA. The sample holds around 2,100,000 clones, about 95% seen once.

The rearrangement links TRBV5-6 to TRBJ2-7, with D perhaps TRBD2 (5 bases). Sequencing input: naive CD8+ T cells sorted from blood. The TCR originated in a man between 18 and 29 years old in good health. The CDR3 region has the DNA TGTGCCAGCAGCGGAGGACGGTTAAAGGACGAGCAGTACTTC. Its protein product is CASSGGRLKDEQYF.